This is a list of T cell receptor beta chains from one sample in a study of cytomegalovirus exposure and HLA in healthy donors. Method: immunoSEQ multiplex PCR; TCRdb's copy keeps in-frame clones and lacks some. The data contain 95,000 to 110,000 clones, approximately 79% of them singletons. The sample was PBMCs. Source of these receptors: a man aged 18 to 29 in good health and CMV-seronegative. Both conserved end residues are part of each CDR3. A D gene is named only where the DNA matches it firmly. Some rows mark clone size as missing; the rest say once, few, many or name a class of expanded clone.

j_call	clone_size	d_call	v_call	cdr3_nt	cdr3_aa
TRBJ1-4	-	-	TRBV28	TGTGCCAGCAGGGTTCAGGGTTGGGGTGAAAAACTGTTTTTT	CASRVQGWGEKLFF
TRBJ1-2	once	-	TRBV4-3	TGCGCCAGCAGCCGCCTGGGGTACGACCAGGGGTTAGATGGCTACACCTTC	CASSRLGYDQGLDGYTF
TRBJ2-1	-	TRBD2	TRBV2	TGTGCCAGCAGGCGGAGGTTAGCGGGGTGGCCGGAGCAGTTCTTC	CASRRRLAGWPEQFF
TRBJ1-1	few	-	TRBV9	TGTGCCAGCAGCGTAGTGGCGGATAACACTGAAGCTTTCTTT	CASSVVADNTEAFF
TRBJ2-7	few	-	TRBV6-5	TGTGCCAGCAGTTACTCCCCGGTAAGGGGTAACGAGCAGTACTTC	CASSYSPVRGNEQYF
TRBJ1-2	-	TRBD1	TRBV6-6	TGTGCCAGCAGTTACTCTCGGGGACAGAGTTATGGCTACACCTTC	CASSYSRGQSYGYTF
TRBJ2-3	-	TRBD1	TRBV6-1	TGTGCCGGAAGGGACAGGGACCACAGAGGTACGCAGTATTTT	CAGRDRDHRGTQYF
TRBJ2-2	-	-	TRBV6-5	TGTGCCAGCAGTTCCCGAGGGCCCGGGGAGCTGTTTTTT	CASSSRGPGELFF
TRBJ2-7	-	-	TRBV7-9	TGTGCCAGCAGCTTTGTCAGCTACGAGCAGTACTTC	CASSFVSYEQYF
TRBJ1-2	-	TRBD1	TRBV4-2	TGTGCCAGCAGCCAAGATCTTCGGCAGGGGGCGATGAGCTATGGCTACACCTTC	CASSQDLRQGAMSYGYTF
TRBJ2-2	few	-	TRBV5-1	TGCGCCAGCAGTTCTAACCCCGGGAGCGCCGGGGAGCTGTTTTTT	CASSSNPGSAGELFF
TRBJ2-3	-	-	TRBV19	TGTGCCAGTAGTATCCACCCTACGCCGGGAGATACGCAGTATTTT	CASSIHPTPGDTQYF
TRBJ2-5	-	-	TRBV29-1	TGCAGCGTTGTGGCGGCCGGGGAGACCCAGTACTTC	CSVVAAGETQYF
TRBJ1-4	-	-	TRBV7-9	TGTGCCAGCAGCTTAGTGGGGGCGGCTAATGAAAAACTGTTTTTT	CASSLVGAANEKLFF
TRBJ1-3	-	TRBD1	TRBV7-6	TGTGCCAGCAGCCGGGACAGCCTCTCTGGAAACACCATATATTTT	CASSRDSLSGNTIYF
TRBJ1-2	-	-	TRBV2	TGTGCCAGCAGTGCGTCGGACTCGCGCGGCTACACCTTC	CASSASDSRGYTF
TRBJ1-5	-	-	TRBV6-5	TGTGCCAGCAGTTACCAGGGGAATCAGCCCCAGCATTTT	CASSYQGNQPQHF
TRBJ2-7	-	TRBD1	TRBV11-3	TGTGCCAGCAGCCCAGGACAGGCCTCCCCTTACGAGCAGTACTTC	CASSPGQASPYEQYF
TRBJ2-5	-	-	TRBV4-2	TGTGCCAGCAGCCAAGGGAGAGGGAACCAAGAGACCCAGTACTTC	CASSQGRGNQETQYF
TRBJ1-2	once	-	TRBV6-6	TGTGCCAGCACCAGATCTAACTATGGCTACCCCTTC	CASTRSNYGYPF
TRBJ2-3	-	-	TRBV7-8	TGTGCCAGCAGCTTAGTAGGGGTCACAGATACGCAGTATTTT	CASSLVGVTDTQYF
TRBJ2-3	-	TRBD2	TRBV7-2	TGTGCCAGCAGCTTCGGAGTTAGGCGGGGGTTGGTGACAGATACGCAGTATTTT	CASSFGVRRGLVTDTQYF
TRBJ1-6	once	-	TRBV14	TGTGCCAGCAGCCCCACCCTACTTCATCTCTATAATTCACCCCTCCACTTT	CASSPTLLHLYNSPLHF
TRBJ2-7	-	TRBD2	TRBV15	TGTGCCACCAGCAGCCCGACTAGCGGGCACTACGAGCAGTACTTC	CATSSPTSGHYEQYF
TRBJ2-2	few	TRBD1	TRBV19	TGTGCCAGCACCGGGACAGGATCGACCGGGGAGCTGTTTTTT	CASTGTGSTGELFF
TRBJ2-5	-	TRBD2	TRBV6-4	TGTGCCAGCAACGTGCGACTAGCAGACCAAGAGACCCAGTACTTC	CASNVRLADQETQYF
TRBJ1-2	-	TRBD1	TRBV6-5	TGTGCCAGCAAGGGGACAGGGGGCAGCTATGGCTACACCTTC	CASKGTGGSYGYTF
TRBJ1-4	-	-	TRBV4-1	TGCGCCAGCAGCCAAGTCATAACTAATGAAAAACTGTTTTTT	CASSQVITNEKLFF